These 3 T cell receptor beta chains share one sample of origin, sequenced in a study of patients and donors after allogeneic stem cell transplantation. TCRdb re-called the RT-PCR reads with MiXCR, one entry per CDR3 protein. The sample records hundreds of thousands of distinct CDR3 sequences, around 16% being singletons. Source material: blood, either unsorted or a sorted T cell fraction (not recorded which). The receptors originated from a human donor who was either an allogeneic HSCT recipient or a stem cell or donor lymphocyte infusion donor (not recorded which). It is not recorded whose cells these are; they may come from a transplant donor.

This clonotype occurred a few times. J is TRBJ2-1 and V is TRBV19; 13 bases are shared with TRBD2. Germline lookup yields CDR1 LNHDA and CDR2 SQIVND (reference sequence). The trim removed 2 bases at V and 6 bases at J, leaving 4 bases unmatched. This CDR3 comprises 16 residues. CDR3 region: CASSIMGTSGANEQFF. The CDR3 bases are TGTGCCAGTAGTATAATGGGGACTAGCGGGGCCAATGAGCAGTTCTTC.

This rearrangement joins TRBV5-1 to TRBJ2-1; unclear D gene. Trimming removed 0 bases from V and 10 bases from J, with 11 bases in between. Germline CDR1 and CDR2: SGHRS and YFSETQ. The CDR3 length is 13 residues. CDR3 sequence: CASSLGLGKEQFF. The CDR3 DNA reads TGCGCCAGCAGCTTGGGGTTGGGTAAGGAGCAGTTCTTC.

There are a few counts of this clonotype. The V and J genes are TRBV25-1 and TRBJ2-7; D is unresolved. V lost 4 bases and J 4 bases, leaving 8 bases between the germline ends. This CDR3 spans 12 amino acids. Germline lookup yields CDR1 MGHDK and CDR2 SYGVNS. The CDR3 loop is CASSVLGYEQYF. CDR3 DNA: TGTGCCAGCAGTGTTTTGGGGTACGAGCAGTACTTC.